The rows below give T cell receptor beta chains drawn from one sample of a study of blood T cell repertoires in COVID-19. Clones were read by immunoSEQ multiplex PCR, and TCRdb kept only the in-frame ones, dropping some. The repertoire holds fewer than 120,000 clones, with about 80% as singletons. The sample consisted of peripheral blood. These receptor sequences come from a woman over 75 with acute or convalescent COVID-19. Both conserved end residues are trimmed from each CDR3.

V	J	CDR3
TRBV2	TRBJ2-3	ASSEARRGTDTQY
TRBV5-4	TRBJ2-1	ASSLGRGLYNEQF
TRBV18	TRBJ2-7	ASSEGYEQY
TRBV20-1	TRBJ1-4	SAPGRGKLF
TRBV9	TRBJ2-5	ASSVDGLAEETQY
TRBV11-2	TRBJ1-3	ASSLDIGRADAGNTIY
TRBV9	TRBJ2-1	ASSVEQGVPYNEQF
TRBV9	TRBJ2-1	ASSVERRASGAYNEQF
TRBV13	TRBJ2-7	ASSLGGDRGYEQY
TRBV4-1	TRBJ2-7	ASSLRQGSRLEQY
TRBV30	TRBJ1-1	AWRGLVSEGTEAF
TRBV4-2	TRBJ2-1	ASSLLYEQF
TRBV18	TRBJ1-5	ASSPGQGNQPQH
TRBV6-6	TRBJ2-7	ASSYSPGLSEQY
TRBV5-1	TRBJ2-1	ASSSRLAGVYNEQF
TRBV7-2	TRBJ1-2	ASSLEQGAVYT
TRBV18	TRBJ2-5	ASSPLREETQY
TRBV19	TRBJ2-1	ASSIEGGVDEQF
TRBV7-6	TRBJ1-2	ASSPGQGSAGYT
TRBV19	TRBJ1-1	ASSIGRTGSNTEAF
TRBV6-6	TRBJ1-3	ASSRSRGQGFGNTIY
TRBV5-1	TRBJ1-2	ASSLDRGYGYT
TRBV19	TRBJ1-5	ASSIGGRVGQPQH
TRBV28	TRBJ2-7	ASSSRTGVVYEQY
TRBV4-2	TRBJ2-1	ASSLKRGGSYNEQF
TRBV5-1	TRBJ1-1	ASSLQLNTEAF
TRBV6-6	TRBJ1-4	ASTQDVGREKLF
TRBV3-1/TRBV3-2	TRBJ2-5	ATLGTSGGEETQY
TRBV6-5	TRBJ2-5	ASSYTSGFQETQY
TRBV19	TRBJ2-5	ASRGPGNQETQY
TRBV3-1/TRBV3-2	TRBJ1-4	ASSQRTGGNEKLF
TRBV2	TRBJ2-1	ASRVFSYNEQF
TRBV5-1	TRBJ1-2	ASSLRGDYGYT
TRBV4-2	TRBJ2-1	ASSQALAGEVNEQF
TRBV30	TRBJ1-2	ASETGNYGYT
TRBV7-2	TRBJ1-4	ASSLQLGHNEKLF
TRBV30	TRBJ2-5	AWSWGQGKETQY
TRBV5-5	TRBJ2-3	ASSSRTSGALGTDTQY
TRBV7-2	TRBJ2-7	ASSADRGYEQY
TRBV30	TRBJ2-2	AWETSGRITTGELF
TRBV7-2	TRBJ2-2	ASSLRQTGELF
TRBV19	TRBJ2-7	ASRLRAGTPEQY